Listed below are T cell receptor beta chains from one sample, sequenced in a study of blood T cell repertoires in COVID-19. Profiling relied on immunoSEQ multiplex PCR, and the TCRdb table lists in-frame clones only, not all of them. The table shows about 270,000 clones, with just under 90% occurring only once. Material for sequencing was PBMCs or T cells enriched from blood (not recorded which). Receptors originate from a woman in her twenties or thirties with acute COVID-19. The CDR3 runs from the conserved cysteine through the conserved F or W. The D gene is left open where the match is weak.

cdr3_length d_call v_call cdr3_aa
17 TRBD2 TRBV25-1 CASSQRTGLAGAGELFF
14 NA TRBV11-2 CASSIPGLPYEQYF
12 TRBD2 TRBV2 CASRGLAGEQFF
13 NA TRBV19 CASSIGGGNIQYF
18 TRBD2 TRBV4-2 CASSQGLAGGPSTDTQYF
12 NA TRBV7-9 CASSGALYEQYF
16 NA TRBV5-1 CASCPGGGTSYNEQFF
14 TRBD2 TRBV5-8 CASSGSGRPGELFF
14 NA TRBV5-1 CASSLLTRGGEQFF
18 TRBD2 TRBV18 CASSPGTSGGTIQETQYF
16 TRBD1 TRBV15 CATSRPDREPHQPQHF
16 NA TRBV10-3 CAISESSGSAYNEQFF
14 NA TRBV2 CASSENGIGTEAFF
15 NA TRBV9 CASSVVGQSGNTIYF
17 TRBD1 TRBV3-1/TRBV3-2 CASSGVYQGADSYEQYF
13 NA TRBV11-2 CASSSGPNYGYTF